This T cell receptor beta chain was captured by sequencing in a study of blood T cell repertoires in COVID-19. In the study overall: T cells, B-cell-depleted T cells, or PBMCs supplied cDNA or gDNA.

Authors' methods: From reference gene primer amplification, estimates of nucleated cell counts were derived. TCRdb's copy holds only in-frame clones and misses some; the assay was immunoSEQ multiplex PCR. The D gene and trimming were derived from the DNA, and the V and J assignments and clone size from that table. The sample comprises approximately 71,000 clones, 86% of which are singletons, and 4.1% rests with the top ten. V was cut by 4 bases and J by 4 bases, with 10 bases left in between. The CDR3 covers 13 residues. Germline CDR1 and CDR2: KGHDR and SFDVKD. The sequencing input was peripheral blood. V usage is TRBV24-1 and J usage is TRBJ2-7, with D perhaps matching TRBD2 (6 bases). The sequence came from a man over 45 with acute or convalescent COVID-19. CDR3 loop: CATSDGGRYEQYF. For the CDR3, the DNA is TGTGCCACCAGTGACGGGGGACGGTACGAGCAGTACTTC.